This T cell receptor (beta chain) came from a study of blood T cell repertoires in COVID-19. It was during active infection that Seattle patients were enrolled and then longitudinally followed. TCRdb's table, derived via immunoSEQ multiplex PCR, lists solely in-frame clones and lacks some. The sample records 150,000 to 200,000 clones, approximately 90% being singletons. Germline CDR1 is SEHNR and CDR2 is FQNEAQ (reference sequence). The germline V and J ends were trimmed by 5 bases and 6 bases, with 22 bases remaining between them. CDR3 size: 16 residues. This sequence joins TRBV7-9 and TRBJ1-1, with D unclear. The TCR originated in a man aged 18 to 30 with COVID-19, enrolled during active disease. Sequenced input: peripheral blood. CDR3 protein: CASSATPTPRIAEAFF. The CDR3 DNA follows: TGTGCCAGCAGCGCGACCCCCACCCCGAGGATCGCTGAAGCTTTCTTT.